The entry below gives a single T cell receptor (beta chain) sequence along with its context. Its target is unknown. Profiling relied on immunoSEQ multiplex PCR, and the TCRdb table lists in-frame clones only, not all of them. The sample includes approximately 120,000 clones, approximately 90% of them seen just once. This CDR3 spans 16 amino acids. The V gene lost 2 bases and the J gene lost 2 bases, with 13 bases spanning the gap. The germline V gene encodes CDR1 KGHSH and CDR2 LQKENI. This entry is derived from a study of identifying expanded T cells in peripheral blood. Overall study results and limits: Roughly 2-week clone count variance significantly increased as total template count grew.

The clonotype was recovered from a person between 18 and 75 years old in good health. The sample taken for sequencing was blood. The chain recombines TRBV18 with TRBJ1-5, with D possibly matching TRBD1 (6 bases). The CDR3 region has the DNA TGTGCCAGCTCACCAGTAACCTCAGGGGGCAATCAGCCCCAGCATTTT. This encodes CASSPVTSGGNQPQHF.